Listed here are 29 T cell receptor beta chains from one sample, sequenced in a study of blood T cell repertoires in COVID-19. Produced via immunoSEQ multiplex PCR; TCRdb's table is partial and in-frame only. The repertoire holds approximately 50,000 clones, with around four fifths as singletons. The material sequenced was PBMCs or T cells enriched from blood (not recorded which). These receptors were collected from a woman in her forties or fifties with acute COVID-19.

The V gene is TRBV14, the J gene TRBJ1-1, with D possibly TRBD1 on 5 matching bases. Trimming cost V 0 bases and J 1 base, with 9 bases left between them. The CDR3 covers 15 residues. Germline lookup yields CDR1 SGHDN and CDR2 FVKESK. CDR3 bases: TGTGCCAGCAGCCAAGAATTTACAGGGAACACTGAAGCTTTCTTT. This translates into CASSQEFTGNTEAFF.

The chain combines TRBV3-1 (or the pseudogene TRBV3-2) with TRBJ2-1; TRBD2 matches 10 bases. The germline V gene encodes CDR1 LGHDT and CDR2 YNNKEL (reference sequence). The CDR3 spans 17 residues. V lost 2 bases, J lost 4 bases, and 8 bases stayed unmatched. The CDR3 region has the DNA TGTGCCAGCAGCCAATTTTTAGCGGGGGGTCGGTACAATGAGCAGTTCTTC. Encoded protein: CASSQFLAGGRYNEQFF.

As DNA, the CDR3 is TGTGCCAGCAGCGTGGGGCAGGGGAACACTGAAGCTTTCTTT. Its translation is CASSVGQGNTEAFF. The rearrangement links TRBV9 to TRBJ1-1, with TRBD1 as a possible D gene (5 bases). The length of the CDR3 is 14 residues. V dropped 2 bases and J dropped 1 base, with 9 bases sitting between them. Germline CDR1 reads SGDLS; CDR2 reads YYNGEE.

V and J are TRBV19 and TRBJ1-2, with TRBD1 matching over 10 bases. The CDR3 length is 19 residues. V was pared by 7 bases and J by 0 bases, with 17 bases of the junction left unmatched. Germline V gives CDR1 LNHDA, CDR2 SQIVND (reference sequence). The CDR3 DNA reads as TGTGCCAGTAATAGGTGGATGAAGGGACAGGGGCTTGCTAACTATGGCTACACCTTC. This gives the protein CASNRWMKGQGLANYGYTF. The full variable domain, completed using reference TRBV19 and TRBJ1-2, is DGGITQSPKYLFRKEGQNVTLSCEQNLNHDAMYWYRQDPGQGLRLIYYSQIVNDFQKGDIAEGYSVSREKKESFPLTVTSAQKNPTAFYLCASNRWMKGQGLANYGYTFGSGTRLTVV.

The gene calls are TRBV6-2 or TRBV6-3 and TRBJ1-1; TRBD1 agrees at 8 bases. J was trimmed by 6 bases and V by 6 bases; bases with no gene match: 3. Germline V gene data show CDR1 as MNHEY and CDR2 as SVGEGT. The CDR3 length is 12 residues. The CDR3, as DNA: TGTGCCAGCAGCCGACAGGGGTCTGAAGCTTTCTTT. Translation: CASSRQGSEAFF.

The chain has TRBV6-5 and TRBJ2-7, with a possible D match to TRBD2 (6 bases). The CDR3 is made up of 14 amino acids. The V end was cut by 7 bases, the J end by 2 bases, with 15 bases between. The germline V gene has CDR1 MNHEY and CDR2 SVGAGI. CDR3 in amino acids: CASKVRAGTYEQYF. CDR3 sequence (DNA): TGTGCCAGCAAGGTTCGGGCGGGGACCTACGAGCAGTACTTC.

The rearrangement uses TRBV19 and TRBJ1-1; tentative D call: TRBD1 (5 bases). CDR3 length: 15 amino acids. From germline, CDR1 is LNHDA and CDR2 SQIVND (reference sequence). Trimming removed 3 bases at V and 2 bases at J, with 13 bases between. The CDR3 nucleotides read TGTGCCAGTAGTATGGGGGGGACGGTTAACACTGAAGCTTTCTTT. This codes for CASSMGGTVNTEAFF.

This clone appeared a single time. The chain carries TRBV30 and TRBJ2-5, with 8 bases aligning to TRBD2. Germline lookup yields CDR1 GTSNPN and CDR2 SVGIG (reference sequence). This CDR3 spans 17 amino acids. The J segment lost 5 bases and the V segment lost 5 bases, leaving 19 bases of the junction unmatched. The CDR3 nucleotides are TGTGCCTGGGGGCCCCCCTTACCGGGACTAGGAGGGGAGACCCAGTACTTC. As protein: CAWGPPLPGLGGETQYF.

V is TRBV28 and J is TRBJ2-3, with no clear D. Germline V gene data show CDR1 as MDHEN and CDR2 as SYDVKM. This CDR3 has 16 residues. V was pared by 5 bases and J by 2 bases, with 17 bases between. Here the CDR3 DNA reads TGTGCCAGCAGTCCCCTCTCTTACGGTCACACAGATACGCAGTATTTT. It yields the protein CASSPLSYGHTDTQYF.

This clone was picked up one time. The genes are TRBV19 and TRBJ2-3; D is unresolved. In germline, CDR1 is LNHDA, CDR2 SQIVND (reference sequence). The CDR3 extends over 14 amino acids. V dropped 5 bases and J dropped 0 bases, with 9 bases sitting between them. CDR3 sequence: CASSGPGSTDTQYF. The CDR3 coding sequence is TGTGCCAGTAGTGGGCCAGGTAGCACAGATACGCAGTATTTT.

This chain uses TRBV5-1 with TRBJ1-2; D not resolved. V shed 0 bases and J shed 6 bases, with 9 bases lying between them. Germline values: CDR1 SGHRS, CDR2 YFSETQ. The CDR3 is made up of 13 amino acids. The CDR3 nucleotides read TGCGCCAGCAGCTTGGCCTCGAGGGATGGCTACACCTTC. Its translation is CASSLASRDGYTF.

The genes are TRBV28 and TRBJ1-1; the D gene is possibly TRBD1 (5 bases). Germline values: CDR1 MDHEN, CDR2 SYDVKM. There are 14 residues in the CDR3. V lost 7 bases and J 1 base, leaving 13 bases between the germline ends. The CDR3 DNA reads TGTGCCAGCACTCCACTCGACAGGAACACTGAAGCTTTCTTT. Translation: CASTPLDRNTEAFF. Combining the CDR3 with reference TRBV28 and TRBJ1-1 gives the whole variable domain DVKVTQSSRYLVKRTGEKVFLECVQDMDHENMFWYRQDPGLGLRLIYFSYDVKMKEKGDIPEGYSVSREKKERFSLILESASTNQTSMYLCASTPLDRNTEAFFGQGTRLTVV.

The rearrangement joins TRBV10-3 to TRBJ2-3, with TRBD2 matching over 10 bases. V dropped 3 bases and J dropped 6; count of bases not matched to a gene: 18. Per germline, CDR1 ENHRY and CDR2 SYGVKD. This CDR3 has 19 residues. The DNA of the CDR3 is TGTGCCATCAGTGATAAACTCGGGGGTAGCGGGGGGCAGCGGGATACGCAGTATTTT. The encoded protein is CAISDKLGGSGGQRDTQYF.

The chain combines TRBV10-3 with TRBJ1-2, with 7 bases lining up with TRBD1. Germline V lookup: CDR1 ENHRY, CDR2 SYGVKD. Trimming cost V 7 bases and J 1 base; bases outside gene matches: 6. This CDR3 is 14 amino acids long. As DNA, the CDR3 is TGTGCCATCAAGGAGGGGGCGAATAACTATGGCTACACCTTC. Its protein product is CAIKEGANNYGYTF.

The rearrangement joins TRBV5-8 to TRBJ2-1, with 11 bases fitting TRBD2. CDR3 length equals 17 residues. V shed 0 bases, J shed 9 bases, and the junction held 11 bases outside the gene matches. Germline V lookup: CDR1 SGHTS, CDR2 YDEGEE. CDR3 loop: CASSLAGLAAGSGEQFF. The DNA of the CDR3 is TGTGCCAGCAGCTTGGCGGGACTAGCGGCAGGTTCTGGTGAGCAGTTCTTC. The full variable domain, rest sourced from reference TRBV5-8 and TRBJ2-1, is EAGVTQSPTHLIKTRGQQATLRCSPISGHTSVYWYQQALGLGLQFLLWYDEGEERNRGNFPPRFSGRQFPNYSSELNVNALELEDSALYLCASSLAGLAAGSGEQFFGPGTRLTVL.

The rearrangement uses TRBV20-1 and TRBJ2-7, with D unresolved. CDR1 and CDR2 (germline): DFQATT, SNEGSKA (reference sequence). The CDR3 is 11 residues long. Trimming pared 7 bases from V and 0 bases from J, leaving 7 bases between. CDR3 sequence reads: CSVADSYEQYF. The DNA for the CDR3 is TGCAGTGTGGCTGACTCCTACGAGCAGTACTTC.

The chain links TRBV19 to TRBJ2-3; TRBD1 agrees at 7 bases. V was pared by 5 bases and J by 3 bases, with 8 bases of the junction left unmatched. Germline V gene lookup returns CDR1 LNHDA and CDR2 SQIVND (reference sequence). The length of the CDR3 is 15 residues. This chain's CDR3 is CASSADRVRTDTQYF. CDR3 sequence (DNA): TGTGCCAGTAGTGCTGACAGGGTCAGGACAGATACGCAGTATTTT.

The CDR3 sequence is CASRPGTGPYGYTF. DNA for the CDR3: TGTGCCAGCAGGCCCGGGACAGGACCCTATGGCTACACCTTC. The gene calls are TRBV7-3 and TRBJ1-2, with 8 nucleotides matching TRBD1. V trimming: 6 bases; J trimming: 4 bases; junction bases outside the gene matches: 7. Germline V gene lookup returns CDR1 SGHTA and CDR2 FQGTGA. This CDR3 has 14 amino acids.

This chain uses TRBV9 with TRBJ1-6, with 8 nucleotides matching TRBD1. The germline V gene has CDR1 SGDLS and CDR2 YYNGEE. This CDR3 has 17 residues. Losses at the gene ends were 0 bases for V and 7 bases for J; bases not matched to a gene: 9. The DNA of the CDR3 is TGTGCCAGCAGCGTAGAGGGGGCAGGGGGCAAGAATTCACCCCTCCACTTT. Translation gives CASSVEGAGGKNSPLHF.

The chain has TRBV7-6 and TRBJ1-6; possible D gene TRBD1, 6 bases. Germline CDR1 SGHVS, CDR2 FNYEAQ. The length of the CDR3 is 15 residues. V lost 5 bases and J lost 8, with 16 bases in between. CDR3 bases: TGTGCCAGCAGCCTGGGGGGGGACATTGATTCACCCCTCCACTTT. Protein product: CASSLGGDIDSPLHF.

This clone appeared a few times. As DNA, the CDR3 is TGTGCCAGCTCTTTAATTGGACAGGGCGGCTACACCTTC. Translation: CASSLIGQGGYTF. This chain joins TRBV27 and TRBJ1-2; TRBD1 matches 8 bases. This CDR3 is 13 amino acids long. The trim removed 8 bases at V and 8 bases at J, leaving 10 bases unmatched. Germline CDR1 and CDR2: MNHEY and SMNVEV (reference sequence).

The CDR3 spells CASRVYSYEQYF. DNA for the CDR3: TGTGCCAGCAGGGTCTATTCATACGAGCAGTACTTC. The V call is TRBV6-5, the J call TRBJ2-7; D is uncertain. CDR1 and CDR2 (germline): MNHEY, SVGAGI. The CDR3 sequence is 12 residues long. The V end lost 6 bases, the J end lost 4 bases, and 10 bases lay between the germline ends.

The J gene is TRBJ1-1, the V gene TRBV10-2; no definite D call. V lost 7 bases and J lost 0, with 6 bases in between. The CDR3 consists of 12 residues. Germline loops: CDR1 WSHSY, CDR2 SAAADI. CDR3 amino acids: CASTNMNTEAFF. CDR3 DNA sequence: TGCGCCAGCACAAACATGAACACTGAAGCTTTCTTT.

The chain carries TRBV7-6 and TRBJ2-7; TRBD1 agrees at 7 bases. The CDR3 has 15 amino acids. V lost 1 base, J lost 2 bases, and 5 bases stayed unmatched. Germline values: CDR1 SGHVS, CDR2 FNYEAQ. The CDR3 protein is CASSLGWDRAYEQYF. The CDR3 nucleotides are TGTGCCAGCAGCTTAGGATGGGACAGAGCCTACGAGCAGTACTTC.

The chain combines TRBV2 with TRBJ2-5, with 9 bases matching TRBD2. The ends lost 5 bases at V and 5 bases at J; junction bases unmatched: 6. The CDR3 length is 14 residues. The germline V gene encodes CDR1 SNHLY and CDR2 FYNNEI. CDR3 amino acids: CASSKGLAGETQYF. CDR3 DNA sequence: TGTGCCAGCAGTAAGGGACTAGCTGGGGAGACCCAGTACTTC.

In this sample, this clone turned up a few times. The V and J genes are TRBV7-2 and TRBJ2-2; TRBD2 aligns across 11 bases. In germline, CDR1 is SGHTA, CDR2 FQGNSA. The CDR3 spans 15 residues. J gave up 6 bases and V 5 bases, and 5 bases lay outside the gene matches. This chain's CDR3 is CASSPGLAESGELFF. In DNA form, the CDR3 reads TGTGCCAGCAGCCCGGGACTAGCGGAATCCGGGGAGCTGTTTTTT.

This clone was recorded a few times. The rearrangement uses TRBV13 and TRBJ1-6, with a possible D match to TRBD1 (5 bases). Germline CDR1 and CDR2: PRHDT and FYEKMQ (reference sequence). This CDR3 has 12 amino acids. V lost 4 bases to trimming and J lost 10 bases, with 8 bases between them. The CDR3: CASSSRVSPLHF. In DNA, the CDR3 is TGTGCCAGCAGCTCCAGGGTCTCACCCCTCCACTTT.

The count of this clone is one. The chain joins TRBV19 to TRBJ1-2, with a tentative D call TRBD1 (5 bases). V lost 6 bases and J lost 4, with 18 bases in between. CDR1 is LNHDA, CDR2 SQIVND, per germline (reference sequence). The CDR3 extends over 15 amino acids. CDR3 loop: CASRWVPRASYGYTF. For the CDR3, the DNA is TGTGCCAGTAGATGGGTACCCAGGGCGTCCTATGGCTACACCTTC.

The chain combines TRBV27 with TRBJ1-2; 7 nucleotides agree with TRBD1. The length of the CDR3 is 16 residues. With V trimmed by 5 bases and J by 4 bases, 13 bases remained unmatched. CDR1 is MNHEY and CDR2 is SMNVEV in the germline V gene (reference sequence). CDR3 nucleotides: TGTGCCAGCAGTCCGCCCGAGGCAGGGGACAGCTATGGCTACACCTTC. Translating it yields CASSPPEAGDSYGYTF.